The rows below give T cell receptor beta chains drawn from one sample of a study of T cell repertoires in cytomegalovirus infection. These receptors have no identified antigens. Using its own MiXCR run on the reads, TCRdb lists one record per CDR3 protein. The repertoire has about a million distinct CDR3 sequences, approximately 30% of them found once; the top ten carry about an eighth. Specimen: cultured CD8+ T cells from PBMCs, collected from culture after CMV antigen stimulation. The receptor source for this set is a human donor in good health (CMV status not recorded). Some clones in this sample may be carry-over from other donors' samples. Each CDR3 is given with its conserved first and last residue. Fields, in order: J gene, clone size, V gene, D gene, CDR3 protein, CDR3 DNA. D genes are given only for firm matches. Only part of the rows carry a size: once, few, many, or a class if the clone is expanded.

>TRBJ2-5|few|TRBV11-2|.
CASSSKGTQYF
TGTGCCAGCAGCTCGAAGGGGACCCAGTACTTC
>TRBJ2-4|few|TRBV6-1|.
CAESGAVIENIQYF
TGTGCCGAGTCGGGGGCTGTTATCGAAAACATTCAGTACTTC
>TRBJ2-2|few|TRBV27|.
CASSFGGIGELFF
TGTGCCAGCAGTTTCGGAGGTATCGGGGAGCTGTTTTTT
>TRBJ2-3|.|TRBV5-3|.
CASNSGALTDTQYF
TGTGCCAGCAACTCTGGGGCCCTCACAGATACGCAGTATTTT
>TRBJ2-7|.|TRBV12-3/TRBV12-4|.
CASSLGPDTSYDQYF
TGTGCCAGCAGTTTAGGTCCGGACACCTCCTACGATCAGTACTTC
>TRBJ2-4|.|TRBV20-1|.
CSARDGTHNAKNIQYF
TGCAGTGCTAGAGATGGGACACACAACGCCAAAAACATTCAGTACTTC
>TRBJ1-2|many|TRBV7-2|.
CASSFAGFQGYTF
TGTGCCAGCAGCTTCGCAGGGTTTCAAGGCTACACCTTC
>TRBJ1-3|few|TRBV5-4|.
CASSLGMGGNTIYF
TGTGCCAGCAGCCTAGGGATGGGTGGAAACACCATATATTTT
>TRBJ2-5|many|TRBV7-6|.
CASSLEAPQETQYF
TGTGCCAGCAGCTTAGAGGCGCCCCAAGAGACCCAGTACTTC
>TRBJ2-4|few|TRBV6-6|TRBD1
CASKVRGIGNIQYF
TGTGCCAGCAAGGTCAGGGGGATTGGGAACATTCAGTACTTC
>TRBJ2-3|few|TRBV6-2/TRBV6-3|TRBD2
CASVGGGTDTQYF
TGTGCCAGCGTCGGGGGGGGCACAGATACGCAGTATTTT
>TRBJ1-1|.|TRBV6-2/TRBV6-3|.
CASSYSSDPKGTEAFF
TGTGCCAGCAGTTACTCGTCAGACCCCAAAGGCACTGAAGCTTTCTTT
>TRBJ2-5|.|TRBV6-6|.
CASSSPTGDPQETQYF
TGTGCCAGCAGTTCACCCACAGGCGATCCACAAGAGACCCAGTACTTC
>TRBJ2-3|.|TRBV4-3|.
CASSRSGTDTQYF
TGCGCCAGCAGCCGATCAGGCACAGATACGCAGTATTTT
>TRBJ2-1|many|TRBV7-6|TRBD1
CASSLKPRDRQAYYNEQFF
TGTGCCAGCAGCTTAAAGCCCCGGGACAGACAAGCTTATTACAATGAGCAGTTCTTC
>TRBJ1-2|once|TRBV29-1|.
CSVQQGNYGYTF
TGCAGCGTTCAGCAGGGGAACTATGGCTACACCTTC
>TRBJ2-2|few|TRBV15|.
CATSRDLQKNTGELFF
TGTGCCACCAGCAGAGATTTACAGAAGAACACCGGGGAGCTGTTTTTT
>TRBJ2-3|.|TRBV6-4|.
CASSAERGTDTQYF
TGTGCCAGCAGTGCTGAGAGGGGTACAGATACGCAGTATTTT
>TRBJ2-1|.|TRBV4-2|TRBD2
CASSQNAGGGNEQFF
TGTGCCAGCAGCCAAAACGCGGGGGGGGGTAATGAGCAGTTCTTC
>TRBJ2-1|.|TRBV6-2/TRBV6-3|.
CASSYWEASSYNEQFF
TGTGCCAGCAGTTACTGGGAGGCTAGCTCCTACAATGAGCAGTTCTTC
>TRBJ2-1|once|TRBV19|TRBD2
CASSPGTSGGGSYNEQFF
TGTGCCAGTAGTCCGGGGACTAGCGGGGGAGGGTCCTACAATGAGCAGTTCTTC
>TRBJ1-4|many|TRBV20-1|.
CSASGQEKLFF
TGCAGTGCTAGCGGCCAAGAAAAACTGTTTTTT
>TRBJ2-1|many|TRBV7-8|.
CASSLVVVGNEQFF
TGTGCCAGCAGCTTAGTGGTAGTGGGCAATGAGCAGTTCTTC
>TRBJ2-5|.|TRBV12-3/TRBV12-4|.
CASSLRLDEEIQETQYF
TGTGCCAGCAGTTTACGGCTCGACGAGGAAATACAAGAGACCCAGTACTTC
>TRBJ2-3|many|TRBV28|.
CASSFLQGADTQYF
TGTGCCAGCAGTTTCCTACAGGGTGCAGATACGCAGTATTTT
>TRBJ2-3|.|TRBV7-9|.
CASSWRAGTDTQYF
TGTGCCAGCAGCTGGAGGGCAGGCACAGATACGCAGTATTTT
>TRBJ1-1|many|TRBV7-2|TRBD1
CASSLAHRGAGEAFF
TGTGCCAGCAGCTTAGCCCACAGGGGGGCTGGTGAAGCTTTCTTT
>TRBJ2-3|.|TRBV27|.
CASSLSTGLTDTQYF
TGTGCCAGCAGTTTATCAACGGGACTCACAGATACGCAGTATTTT
>TRBJ2-3|many|TRBV10-3|TRBD2
CAISEIDSGGAKDTQYF
TGTGCCATCAGTGAGATTGATAGCGGGGGGGCCAAAGATACGCAGTATTTT
>TRBJ2-3|many|TRBV18|TRBD2
CASSPPRLAGSTDTQYF
TGTGCCAGCTCACCACCCAGACTAGCGGGAAGCACAGATACGCAGTATTTT
>TRBJ1-6|.|TRBV6-6|TRBD1
CASSYLETGSYSPLHF
TGTGCCAGCAGTTACTTGGAGACAGGGAGTTATTCACCCCTCCACTTT
>TRBJ2-3|.|TRBV5-6|.
CASSLEGGEVRDTQYF
TGTGCCAGCAGCTTGGAAGGCGGGGAAGTTAGAGATACGCAGTATTTT
>TRBJ2-3|many|TRBV4-2|.
CASSQVASTDTQYF
TGTGCCAGCAGCCAAGTGGCTAGCACAGATACGCAGTATTTT
>TRBJ2-5|.|TRBV7-9|TRBD1
CASSLARLTGGETQYF
TGTGCCAGCAGCTTAGCGCGATTAACAGGGGGAGAGACCCAGTACTTC
>TRBJ2-4|few|TRBV6-2/TRBV6-3|.
CASSPHDIQYF
TGTGCCAGCAGCCCACATGACATTCAGTACTTC
>TRBJ1-1|.|TRBV7-9|TRBD1
CASSLGQGAFKTEAFF
TGTGCCAGCAGCTTGGGACAGGGGGCCTTTAAAACTGAAGCTTTCTTT
>TRBJ1-2|few|TRBV6-1|.
CASSKGGGYTF
TGTGCCAGCAGTAAGGGAGGCGGCTACACCTTC
>TRBJ2-1|many|TRBV12-3/TRBV12-4|.
CASSSWGMAHEQFF
TGTGCCAGCAGCTCCTGGGGCATGGCCCATGAGCAGTTCTTC
>TRBJ2-3|many|TRBV7-2|TRBD2
CASSRHSSGAADTQYF
TGTGCCAGCAGTCGTCACTCTAGCGGGGCAGCAGATACGCAGTATTTT
>TRBJ1-1|.|TRBV29-1|.
CSVWAPGQGTEAFF
TGCAGCGTTTGGGCTCCCGGGCAGGGCACTGAAGCTTTCTTT
>TRBJ2-5|few|TRBV12-3/TRBV12-4|TRBD2
CASSLAGGAFETQYF
TGTGCCAGCAGCCTAGCGGGGGGTGCTTTCGAGACCCAGTACTTC
>TRBJ1-5|few|TRBV6-2/TRBV6-3|TRBD1
CASSFRTGGYGQPQHF
TGTGCCAGCAGTTTCCGGACAGGGGGCTATGGTCAGCCCCAGCATTTT
>TRBJ1-1|few|TRBV19|TRBD1
CASSSAGTGYTEAFF
TGTGCCAGTAGTTCCGCCGGGACAGGTTACACTGAAGCTTTCTTT
>TRBJ2-3|.|TRBV4-3|.
CASSHLGFEDTQYF
TGCGCCAGCAGCCACTTGGGGTTTGAAGATACGCAGTATTTT
>TRBJ2-5|.|TRBV5-1|TRBD1
CASSFGAKQGAWETQYF
TGCGCCAGCAGCTTTGGGGCGAAACAGGGGGCTTGGGAGACCCAGTACTTC
>TRBJ1-2|.|TRBV2|.
CASLLQGNGYTF
TGTGCCAGCTTGCTTCAGGGAAATGGCTACACCTTC
>TRBJ2-5|few|TRBV4-3|TRBD2
CASSDIAGAAETQYF
TGCGCCAGCAGCGACATAGCGGGGGCAGCGGAGACCCAGTACTTC
>TRBJ2-1|few|TRBV7-8|.
CASSLGSRGGYNEQFF
TGTGCCAGCAGCTTAGGGAGTAGGGGGGGGTACAATGAGCAGTTCTTC